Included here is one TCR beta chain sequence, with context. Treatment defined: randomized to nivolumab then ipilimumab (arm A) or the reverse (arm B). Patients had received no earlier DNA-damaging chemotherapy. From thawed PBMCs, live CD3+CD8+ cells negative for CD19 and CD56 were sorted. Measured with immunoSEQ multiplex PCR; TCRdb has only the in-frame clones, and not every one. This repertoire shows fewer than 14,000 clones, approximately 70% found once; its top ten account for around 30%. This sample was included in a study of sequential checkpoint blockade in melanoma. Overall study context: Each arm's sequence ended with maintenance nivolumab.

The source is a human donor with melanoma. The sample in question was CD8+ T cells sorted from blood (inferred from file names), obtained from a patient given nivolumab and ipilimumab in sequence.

The CDR3 region is CASSLATGGALGETQYF. The CDR3 nucleotides are TGTGCCAGCAGCTTGGCTACAGGGGGCGCGTTGGGCGAGACCCAGTACTTC. The J gene is TRBJ2-5, the V gene TRBV5-5, with 9 bases fitting TRBD1. The V gene end was trimmed by 0 bases and the J gene end by 5 bases; junction bases not matched to a gene: 11. The CDR3 length is 17 residues. CDR1 and CDR2 (germline): SGHKS, YYEKEE (reference sequence).